This TCR beta chain was sequenced during a study of control samples from healthy donors and cancer patients. Sequencing was performed with immunoSEQ multiplex PCR; in TCRdb, only in-frame clones are kept and a portion is missing. In the table there are about 12,000 clones, roughly 95% of which are singletons. The ends were cut back, 5 bases at V and 1 base at J, with 10 bases in the middle. Germline V gives CDR1 SGHTA, CDR2 FQGNSA. This CDR3 region has 14 residues. The rearrangement uses TRBV7-2 and TRBJ2-3; TRBD1 is a possible D gene (7 bases). The sequenced sample consisted of PBMCs. This sequence was found in a man between 65 and 80 years old with head and neck cancer. The CDR3 is CASSPRGGTDTQYF. The CDR3 DNA reads as TGTGCCAGCAGCCCCAGGGGGGGCACAGATACGCAGTATTTT.